The TCR beta chain described here comes from a study of glioma-infiltrating T cells after dendritic cell vaccination. As for the study in general: Treatment, given 2003 to 2012, was autologous tumor lysate-pulsed dendritic cell vaccination.

As for time point: after dendritic cell vaccination, including at tumor progression/relapse. All glioblastoma patients lacked an isocitrate dehydrogenase mutation. This CDR3 region has 17 residues. The germline gives CDR1 MGHRA, CDR2 YSYEKL. Trimming took 0 bases from V and 2 from J; bases not matched to a gene: 7. Input was 2 to 2.5 ug genomic DNA, or all available if less. Assay used: immunoSEQ multiplex PCR; TCRdb lists only in-frame clones, some missing. The sample yields around 78,000 clones, 85% seen once. The rearrangement uses TRBV4-1 and TRBJ1-2; 9 positions agree with TRBD1. The clonotype was recovered from a human donor with glioblastoma. Here the sequenced sample was blood, taken after dendritic cell vaccination. CDR3 coding DNA: TGCGCCAGCAGCCAAGATGTCGGGGGGACAGGGAACTATGGCTACACCTTC. It specifies CASSQDVGGTGNYGYTF.